The clone carrying this T cell receptor beta chain has a count of ten or more. Unique molecular identifiers were built into the TCRbeta library. TCRdb used MiXCR to reprocess the PCR reads, holding one entry per CDR3 protein. This repertoire shows approximately 400,000 distinct CDR3 sequences, 11% found once; its top ten account for about 5%. These data originate in a study of T-cell reconstitution after alpha-beta-depleted transplantation in children. The ends were cut back, 5 bases at V and 8 bases at J, with 7 bases in the middle. The V gene's germline CDR1 is MNHEY and CDR2 SVGEGT. This CDR3 has 11 residues.

Sample: PBMCs from the stem cell graft donor, taken from the stem cell graft. V and J are TRBV6-2 or TRBV6-3 and TRBJ2-1; D gene ambiguous. The TCR originated in a human donor who donated a stem cell graft to a child with acute myeloid leukemia. CDR3 coding DNA: TGTGCCAGCAGTGCGTTGCATGAGCAGTTCTTC. Translation: CASSALHEQFF.